These 18 T cell receptor beta chains came from one sample sequenced in a study of PD-L1 blockade in urothelial cancer. Here immunoSEQ multiplex PCR was the method, and the copy in TCRdb shows in-frame clones only, minus some. The sample lists 55,000 to 70,000 clones, roughly four fifths seen once, with 4% to 5% in the top ten. The sequenced sample was PBMCs, obtained around atezolizumab (anti-PD-L1) treatment. Source of these receptors: a man aged 70-80 years with urothelial cancer.

V usage is TRBV28 and J usage is TRBJ1-1; D unclear. The CDR3 contains 14 residues. The V end was cut by 6 bases, the J end by 7 bases, with 18 bases between. The germline gives CDR1 MDHEN, CDR2 SYDVKM. This chain's CDR3 is CASSPTGWFGEAFF. The CDR3 coding sequence is TGTGCCAGCAGCCCGACTGGGTGGTTTGGTGAAGCTTTCTTT.

The chain joins TRBV10-3 to TRBJ2-7; 8 bases agree with TRBD1. CDR1 and CDR2 (germline): ENHRY, SYGVKD. This CDR3 has 16 amino acids. The V and J ends lost 4 bases and 0 bases, in that order; junction bases with no gene match: 8. CDR3 sequence (DNA): TGTGCCATCAGTGCGGGTTCGGGACAGGACTCCTACGAGCAGTACTTC. Translated, it gives CAISAGSGQDSYEQYF.

The rearrangement links TRBV5-4 to TRBJ2-1, with D maybe TRBD1 (6 bases). CDR1 is SGHNT and CDR2 is YYREEE in the germline V gene (reference sequence). CDR3 size: 15 residues. V was shortened by 2 bases and J by 9 bases, with 18 bases between the two germline ends. In nucleotides, the CDR3 is TGTGCCAGCAGCTTCCTGGGGGCTTTTGGTAGTGAGCAGTTCTTC. Its protein is CASSFLGAFGSEQFF.

The rearrangement uses TRBV7-6 and TRBJ1-3; 7 nucleotides line up with TRBD1. This CDR3 region has 15 residues. J gave up 1 base and V 3 bases, and 3 bases lay outside the gene matches. Germline-derived CDR1 and CDR2 are SGHVS and FNYEAQ. The CDR3 DNA sequence: TGTGCCAGCAGCTTCCAGGGGGGATCTGGAAACACCATATATTTT. Its translation: CASSFQGGSGNTIYF.

The gene calls are TRBV7-2 and TRBJ1-2, with 7 bases fitting TRBD1. Germline V CDR1 and CDR2: SGHTA, FQGNSA. The CDR3 has 14 residues. The ends lost 4 bases at V and 4 bases at J; junction bases unmatched: 6. The chain's CDR3 is CASSSRQGPYGYTF. The CDR3 coding sequence is TGTGCCAGCAGCTCAAGACAGGGCCCCTATGGCTACACCTTC. Based on the CDR3 plus reference TRBV7-2 and TRBJ1-2, the full variable domain is GAGVSQSPSNKVTEKGKDVELRCDPISGHTALYWYRQSLGQGLEFLIYFQGNSAPDKSGLPSDRFSAERTGGSVSTLTIQRTQQEDSAVYLCASSSRQGPYGYTFGSGTRLTVV.

This clone was counted a single time. This rearrangement joins TRBV6-6 to TRBJ2-1; 9 nucleotides match TRBD2. The CDR3 is made up of 15 amino acids. Germline V gives CDR1 MNHNY, CDR2 SVGAGI (reference sequence). J was trimmed by 2 bases and V by 7 bases; bases with no gene match: 6. CDR3 in DNA: TGTGCCAGCAACCCAGCGGGAGGTACCTACAATGAGCAGTTCTTC. Its translation is CASNPAGGTYNEQFF.

The J gene is TRBJ2-2, the V gene TRBV15; 10 nucleotides agree with TRBD2. With V trimmed by 2 bases and J by 5 bases, 2 bases remained unmatched. CDR3 length equals 15 residues. Germline lookup yields CDR1 LNHNV and CDR2 YYDKDF (reference sequence). The CDR3 DNA reads as TGTGCCACCAGCAGACTAGCGGGAGCTACCGGGGAGCTGTTTTTT. The encoded protein is CATSRLAGATGELFF.

This sequence joins TRBV2 and TRBJ2-7, with D unresolved. The germline CDR1 and CDR2 sequences are SNHLY and FYNNEI. Trimming took 3 bases from V and 6 from J, leaving 9 bases between them. The CDR3 is made up of 12 amino acids. The CDR3 loop is CASSDRLAEQYF. The CDR3 DNA follows: TGTGCCAGCAGTGACAGGCTGGCCGAGCAGTACTTC.

The J gene is TRBJ2-5, the V gene TRBV12-5; TRBD2 matches at 11 bases. The CDR3 is 17 residues long. The junction had 4 bases not matched to a gene; V was cut back by 1 base and J by 0 bases. Germline CDR1 LGHNT, CDR2 FRNRAP. The CDR3 loop reads CASGLGRTSGHQETQYF. Written as DNA, the CDR3 is TGTGCTAGTGGTTTGGGACGGACTAGCGGGCACCAAGAGACCCAGTACTTC.

The rearrangement joins TRBV2 to TRBJ1-5; 8 bases line up with TRBD1. Germline V gene lookup returns CDR1 SNHLY and CDR2 FYNNEI. Trimming cost V 6 bases and J 5 bases; bases outside gene matches: 3. The CDR3 spans 13 residues. CDR3 residues: CASRKTGDQPQHF. The CDR3 DNA follows: TGTGCCAGCAGAAAGACAGGGGATCAGCCCCAGCATTTT.

The chain uses TRBV4-1 and TRBJ2-6; 7 bases are shared with TRBD1. Per the germline V gene, CDR1 is MGHRA and CDR2 is YSYEKL. CDR3 length: 15 residues. Trimming at V came to 2 bases and at J to 12 bases, leaving 10 bases not matched to a gene. CDR3 amino acids: CASSQLSGTVGVLTF. DNA of the CDR3: TGCGCCAGCAGCCAACTATCCGGGACAGTCGGCGTCCTGACTTTC.

CDR3 nucleotide sequence: TGTGCCAGCAGCCCTAACCCAGGAACAGGCTATGGCTACACCTTC. Translating it yields CASSPNPGTGYGYTF. This sequence joins TRBV28 and TRBJ1-2; a weak D match, TRBD1 (5 bases). V lost 6 bases and J lost 4, with 18 bases in between. The CDR3 covers 15 residues. Germline V lookup: CDR1 MDHEN, CDR2 SYDVKM.

The gene calls are TRBV19 and TRBJ1-4; D is uncertain. The CDR3 has 15 residues. V gave up 3 bases and J gave up 5 bases, with 13 bases separating them. Germline-derived CDR1 and CDR2 are LNHDA and SQIVND (reference sequence). The CDR3 DNA reads as TGTGCCAGTAGTATGGGGAGTGCGGACAATGAAAAACTGTTTTTT. This sequence encodes CASSMGSADNEKLFF.

V gene TRBV19 combines with J gene TRBJ2-1, with 12 positions matching TRBD2. The CDR3 has 16 amino acids. Germline CDR1 LNHDA, CDR2 SQIVND (reference sequence). Trimming removed 5 bases from V and 7 bases from J; junction bases left unmatched: 9. CDR3 amino acids: CASSPTLAGGVNEQFF. The CDR3, as DNA: TGTGCCAGTAGTCCCACACTAGCGGGAGGAGTGAATGAGCAGTTCTTC.

The rearrangement uses TRBV9 and TRBJ2-1, with 7 positions matching TRBD1. The CDR3 loop spans 14 amino acids. J gave up 5 bases and V 3 bases, and 5 bases lay outside the gene matches. Germline values: CDR1 SGDLS, CDR2 YYNGEE. In nucleotides, the CDR3 is TGTGCCAGCAGCGGCACAGGGGCCGACAATGAGCAGTTCTTC. Protein product: CASSGTGADNEQFF.

This chain connects TRBV6-5 to TRBJ2-1; D may be TRBD1 (7 bases). The V gene lost 2 bases and the J gene lost 12 bases, with 14 bases spanning the gap. Germline CDR1 reads MNHEY; CDR2 reads SVGAGI. The CDR3 has 13 residues. The CDR3 loop is CASSYETGRRQFF. The CDR3, as DNA: TGTGCCAGCAGTTACGAGACAGGGAGGAGGCAGTTCTTC.

The CDR3 nucleotides are TGTGCCAGCAGTGAGAACAGGGATGGCGAGCAGTACTTC. Encoded protein: CASSENRDGEQYF. This rearrangement joins TRBV6-1 to TRBJ2-7; tentative D call: TRBD1 (6 bases). The CDR3 is made up of 13 amino acids. V was cut by 3 bases and J by 6 bases, with 12 bases left in between. Germline V gene lookup returns CDR1 MNHNS and CDR2 SASEGT.

The genes are TRBV30 and TRBJ2-7; 8 bases match TRBD1. Germline CDR1 is GTSNPN and CDR2 is SVGIG (reference sequence). The CDR3 runs to 13 residues. V trimming: 4 bases; J trimming: 3 bases; junction bases outside the gene matches: 5. DNA for the CDR3: TGTGCCTGGACGGCCAGGGGGCGCTACGAGCAGTACTTC. Translation gives CAWTARGRYEQYF.